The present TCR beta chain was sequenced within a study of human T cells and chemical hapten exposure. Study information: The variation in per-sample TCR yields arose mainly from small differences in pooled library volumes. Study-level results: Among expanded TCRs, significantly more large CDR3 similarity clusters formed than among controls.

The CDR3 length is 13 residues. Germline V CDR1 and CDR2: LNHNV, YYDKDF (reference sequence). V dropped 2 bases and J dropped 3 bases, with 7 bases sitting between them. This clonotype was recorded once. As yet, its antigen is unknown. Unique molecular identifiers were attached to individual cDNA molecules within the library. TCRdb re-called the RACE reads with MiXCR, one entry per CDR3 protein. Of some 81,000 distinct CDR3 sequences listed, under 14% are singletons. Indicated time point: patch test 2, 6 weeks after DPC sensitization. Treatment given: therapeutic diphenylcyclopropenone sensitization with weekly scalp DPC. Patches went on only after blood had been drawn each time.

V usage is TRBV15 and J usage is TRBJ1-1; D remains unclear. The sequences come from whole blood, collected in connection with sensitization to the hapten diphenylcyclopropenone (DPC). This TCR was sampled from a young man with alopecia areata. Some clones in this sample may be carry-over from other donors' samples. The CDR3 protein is CATSRLGDTEAFF. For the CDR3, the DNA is TGTGCCACCAGCAGACTCGGGGACACTGAAGCTTTCTTT.